This T cell receptor (beta chain) was sequenced during a study of T cell clonotyping in hematopoietic cell transplantation. For the study at large: Recipient samples before transplant were obtained post-cytoreduction.

Libraries were prepared by immunoSEQ multiplex PCR; TCRdb keeps only in-frame clonotypes and omits some of them. The data contain 26,000 or so clones, approximately 81% of them singletons. The study, taken as a whole, reports: Higher Inverse Simpson Index values in graft donor and pretransplant recipient predicted broader posttransplant TCR diversity. Pathologically expanded recipient clonotypes increased progressively from day 30 to day 180 as diversity fell. Few recipient clonotypes overlapped donors; over 97% were de novo at given depth.

CDR3 length equals 13 residues. Germline loops: CDR1 ENHRY, CDR2 SYGVKD. The germline V and J ends were trimmed by 3 bases and 3 bases, with 9 bases remaining between them. Of note for this clone: Its antigen remains unidentified.

The time point is: recipient sample about 28 days before transplant, after cytoreduction. The chain is built from TRBV10-3 and TRBJ2-7, with D tentatively TRBD1 (6 bases). The sequence derives from a man aged 40-49 years with acute myeloid leukemia. Some clones in this sample may be carry-over from other donors' samples. Sequencing was performed on peripheral blood mononuclear cells, taken before stem cell transplant. The CDR3 DNA reads TGTGCCATCAGTGAAAGGGACAACTACGAGCAGTACTTC. Amino acid sequence: CAISERDNYEQYF.